The 9 T cell receptor beta chains given below trace back to one sample, sequenced in a study of PD-1 blockade in mismatch repair-deficient tumors. This table comes from immunoSEQ multiplex PCR, and its TCRdb copy is limited to in-frame clones, with some not included. The data show some 110,000 clones, about 80% seen once. The input for sequencing was peripheral blood, taken around 60 weeks after starting pembrolizumab. All receptors come from an adult with mismatch repair-deficient cancer.

The chain recombines TRBV27 with TRBJ1-2; unclear D gene. CDR1 and CDR2 from the germline V gene are MNHEY and SMNVEV (reference sequence). Deletions cut 4 bases from V and 2 bases from J, with 5 bases between. This CDR3 has 12 amino acids. The CDR3 protein is CASSSGNYGYTF. The CDR3, as DNA: TGTGCCAGCAGTTCCGGGAACTATGGCTACACCTTC.

This chain joins TRBV7-2 and TRBJ2-7; D possibly corresponds to TRBD2 (6 bases). CDR3 size: 16 residues. V lost 0 bases, J lost 1 base, and 13 bases lay in between. From germline, CDR1 is SGHTA and CDR2 FQGNSA. CDR3 protein: CASSLAGTGLSYEQYF. In nucleotides, the CDR3 is TGTGCCAGCAGCTTAGCGGGGACTGGGCTTTCCTACGAGCAGTACTTC.

This clone was detected only a few times. This rearrangement joins TRBV7-6 to TRBJ2-7, with TRBD2 as a possible D gene (6 bases). Per the germline V gene, CDR1 is SGHVS and CDR2 is FNYEAQ. This CDR3 is built from 13 residues. V was clipped by 0 bases and J by 3 bases, with 6 bases between them. The chain's CDR3 is CASSLAGGYEQYF. For the CDR3, the DNA is TGTGCCAGCAGCTTAGCGGGAGGCTACGAGCAGTACTTC.

Concerning this clone itself: Other nucleotide sequences in the sample specify the same CDR3. The DNA of the CDR3 is TGCGCCAGCAGCCAGGGCAACAATCAGCCCCAGCATTTT. Residues: CASSQGNNQPQHF. The chain has TRBV4-1 and TRBJ1-5; D uncertain. The germline CDR1 and CDR2 sequences are MGHRA and YSYEKL. This CDR3 is 13 amino acids long. Trimming took off 3 bases at V and 3 bases at J, with 6 bases between the two ends.

The gene calls are TRBV19 and TRBJ2-1; tentative D call: TRBD2 (5 bases). Germline CDR1 LNHDA, CDR2 SQIVND (reference sequence). The CDR3 totals 13 residues. V lost 9 bases and J lost 0, with 9 bases in between. CDR3 coding DNA: TGTGCCAGCGGAGGAGGCTCCTACAATGAGCAGTTCTTC. Translating gives CASGGGSYNEQFF.

The chain couples TRBV10-1 to TRBJ2-7, with D tentatively TRBD1 or TRBD2 (6 bases each). The CDR3 covers 14 residues. V was shortened by 0 bases and J by 5 bases, with 11 bases between the two germline ends. Germline V gene lookup returns CDR1 WNHNN and CDR2 SYGVQD (reference sequence). CDR3 loop: CASSESNGGNEQYF. CDR3 sequence (DNA): TGCGCCAGCAGTGAGTCGAACGGGGGCAACGAGCAGTACTTC.

A single count supports this clone. This chain connects TRBV5-1 to TRBJ2-3; 10 positions match TRBD2. V was pared by 4 bases and J by 4 bases, with 9 bases of the junction left unmatched. The CDR3 is 16 amino acids. The germline V gene encodes CDR1 SGHRS and CDR2 YFSETQ. The CDR3 DNA reads as TGCGCCAGCAGCCCAACTAGCGGGGCAGGCCCAGATACGCAGTATTTT. Protein: CASSPTSGAGPDTQYF.

The J gene is TRBJ1-2, the V gene TRBV19; no reliable D call. Germline CDR1 is LNHDA and CDR2 is SQIVND (reference sequence). The CDR3 contains 12 residues. Trimming shortened V by 5 bases and J by 5 bases, and 9 bases separated the two germline ends. CDR3 in amino acids: CASSPRGYGYTF. CDR3 sequence (DNA): TGTGCCAGTAGTCCTCGCGGATATGGCTACACCTTC. The variable domain in full, completed from reference TRBV19 and TRBJ1-2, reads DGGITQSPKYLFRKEGQNVTLSCEQNLNHDAMYWYRQDPGQGLRLIYYSQIVNDFQKGDIAEGYSVSREKKESFPLTVTSAQKNPTAFYLCASSPRGYGYTFGSGTRLTVV.

The chain employs TRBV6-5 and TRBJ1-4; D is unresolved. V gave up 2 bases and J gave up 0 bases, with 4 bases separating them. The germline gives CDR1 MNHEY, CDR2 SVGAGI. The CDR3 is 14 amino acids. In DNA, the CDR3 is TGTGCCAGCAGTTACGATGCAACTAATGAAAAACTGTTTTTT. As protein: CASSYDATNEKLFF.